The sequence of this T cell receptor beta chain was determined in a study of identical twins. TCRdb used MiXCR to reprocess the 5' RACE reads, holding one entry per CDR3 protein. The sample consists of roughly 1,500,000 distinct CDR3 sequences, around a third of them appearing once. This clonotype has ten or more counts. The sequence came from a newborn girl in good health. The sequencing sample was made of cord blood.

In DNA form, the CDR3 reads TGTGCCATCAGTGACGGGGACTACACAGATACGCAGTATTTT. It yields the protein CAISDGDYTDTQYF. This chain links TRBV10-3 with TRBJ2-3; 7 bases map to TRBD2. The germline gives CDR1 ENHRY, CDR2 SYGVKD. Trimming removed 3 bases from V and 2 bases from J; junction bases left unmatched: 2. This CDR3 has 14 residues.